Following are 10 T cell receptor beta chains from one sample sequenced in a study of T cell responses to AZD1222 COVID-19 vaccine (dated by TCRdb to the early 2020s). Library prep was done by the immunoSEQ multiplex PCR assay. This immuneACCESS table, as held by TCRdb, lists in-frame sequences with V and J called but not all clones. Of the missing ones, under half trace to an unresolved V gene in checked studies; the others have no known cause. This sample has about 140,000 clones in its table, and around 90% of those were observed once. In total, the top ten clones hold 4% to 5.5% of the sample. Per the publication, the time point label means: baseline before first vaccination. The sequenced sample was peripheral blood, obtained on day 0 of AZD1222 vaccination. The receptors were sampled from an adult in good health.

The rearrangement links TRBV7-2 to TRBJ2-6; D is unresolved. Per the germline V gene, CDR1 is SGHTA and CDR2 is FQGNSA. The ends were cut back, 0 bases at V and 1 base at J, with 4 bases in the middle. The CDR3 totals 15 residues. The CDR3 region has the DNA TGTGCCAGCAGCTTAGCAGGTTCTGGGGCCAACGTCCTGACTTTC. Translating gives CASSLAGSGANVLTF.

Notes on this clone: Other DNA variants within this sample encode the same CDR3. This chain joins TRBV28 and TRBJ1-2; D not certain. Trimming removed 1 base from V and 5 bases from J, with 5 bases in between. CDR3 size: 12 residues. Germline V gene sequence: CDR1 MDHEN, CDR2 SYDVKM. DNA for the CDR3: TGTGCCAGCAGTTTATCTGGGTATGGCTACACCTTC. Amino acid sequence: CASSLSGYGYTF.

The rearrangement joins TRBV28 to TRBJ2-3; TRBD2 agrees at 11 bases. From germline, CDR1 is MDHEN and CDR2 SYDVKM. J lost 1 base, V lost 6 bases, and 3 bases had no gene match. The CDR3 is 15 residues long. This chain's CDR3 is CASRLSGRGTDTQYF. The CDR3 DNA is TGTGCCAGCAGACTTAGCGGGAGGGGCACAGATACGCAGTATTTT.

In its sample, this clone was seen a few times. The chain is built from TRBV7-9 and TRBJ1-4; D is undetermined. Trimming removed 5 bases at V and 4 bases at J, with 11 bases between. The CDR3 spans 14 residues. Looked up from germline, CDR1 is SEHNR and CDR2 is FQNEAQ (reference sequence). The CDR3 loop reads CASSPGRNNEKLFF. In DNA form, the CDR3 reads TGTGCCAGCAGCCCGGGCAGAAATAATGAAAAACTGTTTTTT.

The CDR3 reads CASSSSRLAGNEQFF. CDR3 DNA sequence: TGTGCCAGCAGCTCGAGTCGACTAGCGGGCAATGAGCAGTTCTTC. This rearrangement joins TRBV7-2 to TRBJ2-1; 10 bases match TRBD2. The germline V gene has CDR1 SGHTA and CDR2 FQGNSA. V was clipped by 4 bases and J by 6 bases; unmatched bases: 6. The CDR3 length is 15 residues.

This chain uses TRBV7-2 with TRBJ2-4; perhaps TRBD1 as D (6 bases). CDR3 size: 16 residues. V lost 5 bases and J lost 0, with 14 bases in between. Germline V gene sequence: CDR1 SGHTA, CDR2 FQGNSA. The CDR3 nucleotides read TGTGCCAGCAGCCCCCACAGGGAAGTAGCCAAAAACATTCAGTACTTC. This codes for CASSPHREVAKNIQYF.

The chain links TRBV6-5 to TRBJ2-7, with TRBD2 matching 7 bases. The CDR3 runs 15 residues. CDR1 and CDR2 from the germline V gene are MNHEY and SVGAGI. After removal of 6 bases from V and 2 bases from J, the junction contained 10 bases not matched to a gene. CDR3 residues: CASRRTSIVAYEQYF. For the CDR3, the DNA is TGTGCCAGCAGAAGGACTAGTATCGTTGCCTACGAGCAGTACTTC.

The chain combines TRBV24-1 with TRBJ2-3; D is possibly TRBD1 (6 bases). Germline V gene lookup returns CDR1 KGHDR and CDR2 SFDVKD. V shed 2 bases and J shed 2 bases, with 10 bases lying between them. CDR3 size: 15 residues. CDR3 in amino acids: CATSDSRGNTDTQYF. The CDR3, as DNA: TGTGCCACCAGTGATTCGAGGGGGAACACAGATACGCAGTATTTT.

V and J are TRBV9 and TRBJ1-4; D remains unclear. CDR3 length: 14 residues. V lost 3 bases, J lost 5 bases, and 11 bases lay in between. Germline loops: CDR1 SGDLS, CDR2 YYNGEE. The CDR3 DNA follows: TGTGCCAGCAGCGCCCAGGTTTCGAATGAAAAACTGTTTTTT. The encoded protein is CASSAQVSNEKLFF.

The chain couples TRBV6-5 to TRBJ1-6; perhaps TRBD1 as D (6 bases). Germline lookup yields CDR1 MNHEY and CDR2 SVGAGI. V shed 6 bases and J shed 10 bases, with 16 bases lying between them. The CDR3 is made up of 14 amino acids. In DNA, the CDR3 is TGTGCCAGCAGAAGACAGGAGGCTTCATCACCCCTCCACTTT. Translated: CASRRQEASSPLHF.